A single sample gave rise to the 21 T cell receptor beta chains below, sequenced in a study of blood T cells in healthy people across ages. Through a sample-barcoded 5' primer and a J-beta primer mix, a second PCR was run for 7 to 11 cycles. Each CDR3 protein is one row after TCRdb ran MiXCR on the 5' RACE reads. In the table there are fewer than 900,000 distinct CDR3 sequences, under 40% of which are singletons. Sequenced: blood. Source of these receptors: a man aged 18 to 30 in good health.

For this clonotype: One junction end disagrees with the germline gene, perhaps due to a read error. J is TRBJ2-7 and V is TRBV4-1, with D possibly being TRBD1 or TRBD2 (6 bases each). The length of the CDR3 is 16 residues. The germline gives CDR1 MGHRA, CDR2 YSYEKL. The CDR3 region has the DNA TGCGCCAGCAGCCAAGATAGGGCTAGCGAGGGGGAGACCCAGTCCTTC. It yields the protein CASSQDRASEGETQSF.

This clonotype has a handful of counts. This sequence joins TRBV4-2 and TRBJ2-3, with 11 bases fitting TRBD2. CDR3 length equals 17 residues. Germline V gene data show CDR1 as LGHNA and CDR2 as YNFKEQ. V shed 3 bases, J shed 2 bases, and the junction held 7 bases outside the gene matches. The CDR3 DNA reads as TGTGCCAGCAGCCAGTCCACTAGCGGGGGCTACACAGATACGCAGTATTTT. This sequence encodes CASSQSTSGGYTDTQYF.

V gene TRBV28 combines with J gene TRBJ2-3, with 11 nucleotides matching TRBD1. The CDR3 extends over 14 amino acids. V shed 4 bases and J 4 bases; nucleotides not matched to a gene: 1. Per germline, CDR1 MDHEN and CDR2 SYDVKM. The DNA for the CDR3 is TGTGCCAGCAGTTGGACAGGGGGCCCAGATACGCAGTATTTT. Protein product: CASSWTGGPDTQYF.

V is TRBV3-1 and J is TRBJ1-4; tentatively, D is TRBD1 (6 bases). V lost 4 bases and J lost 7, with 13 bases in between. This CDR3 has 14 amino acids. Germline V gene data show CDR1 as LGHDT and CDR2 as YNNKEL (reference sequence). The CDR3: CASSPYRDTEKLFF. The CDR3 bases are TGTGCCAGCAGCCCCTACCGGGACACTGAAAAACTGTTTTTT.

This clonotype was recorded a few times. The chain couples TRBV12-3 or TRBV12-4 to TRBJ1-6, with 10 bases lining up with TRBD1. This CDR3 spans 14 amino acids. Unmatched junction bases numbered 4, after V lost 6 bases and J lost 8 bases. The CDR3 nucleotides read TGTGCCAGCAGAATGGGACAGGGGCATTCACCCCTCCACTTT. Translating it yields CASRMGQGHSPLHF.

On this clonotype: Because the CDR3's place on the DNA is in doubt, the DNA is left out and the CDR3 is given as listed by TCRdb. This chain's CDR3 is CASRTAGELFFGEGYTF. This rearrangement joins TRBV12-3 or TRBV12-4 to TRBJ1-2; the D segment call TRBD1 is taken from the table without a DNA check. Termini included, the CDR3 measures 17 amino acids.

This chain connects TRBV20-1 to TRBJ2-1; D call uncertain. Trimming pared 6 bases from V and 0 bases from J, leaving 15 bases between. The CDR3 runs to 15 residues. Germline V gene sequence: CDR1 DFQATT, CDR2 SNEGSKA (reference sequence). The CDR3: CSANKAATSYNEQFF. DNA of the CDR3: TGCAGTGCCAACAAGGCGGCCACCTCCTACAATGAGCAGTTCTTC.

The chain recombines TRBV30 with TRBJ1-2, with D tentatively TRBD1 (6 bases). The germline CDR1 and CDR2 sequences are GTSNPN and SVGIG (reference sequence). CDR3 length: 11 amino acids. V lost 1 base and J 12 bases, leaving 12 bases between the germline ends. The CDR3 DNA follows: TGTGCCTGGAGTGGATTGGGGGGCCACACCTTC. Translated: CAWSGLGGHTF. The variable domain in full, with the rest retrieved from reference TRBV30 and TRBJ1-2, is SQTIHQWPATLVQPVGSPLSLECTVEGTSNPNLYWYRQAAGRGLQLLFYSVGIGQISSEVPQNLSASRPQDRQFILSSKKLLLSDSGFYLCAWSGLGGHTFGSGTRLTVV.

The gene calls are TRBV4-3 and TRBJ1-2, with TRBD1 matching 7 bases. CDR1 and CDR2 from the germline V gene are LGHNA and YSLEER. With 8 bases clipped from V and 5 bases from J, the junction kept 11 bases outside the gene matches. CDR3 length: 14 residues. CDR3 coding DNA: TGCGCCAGCGGGCCAGGGGGTGGGCGATATGGCTACACCTTC. As protein: CASGPGGGRYGYTF.

This clonotype was picked up many times. This chain uses TRBV4-3 with TRBJ2-3; the D is unclear. Per the germline V gene, CDR1 is LGHNA and CDR2 is YSLEER. The V end was cut by 1 base, the J end by 2 bases, with 7 bases between. The CDR3 totals 14 residues. This CDR3 is CASSQGHNTDTQYF. The CDR3 DNA reads as TGCGCCAGCAGCCAAGGTCACAACACAGATACGCAGTATTTT.

In this sample, this clonotype turned up a few times. This chain uses TRBV7-9 with TRBJ1-1; unclear D gene. The CDR3 extends over 12 amino acids. Germline-derived CDR1 and CDR2 are SEHNR and FQNEAQ (reference sequence). CDR3 DNA: TGTGCTTCGTCGGACGGGAGCCCTGAAGCTTTCTTT. Translated: CASSDGSPEAFF. The complete variable domain, with remaining parts taken from reference TRBV7-9 and TRBJ1-1, reads DTGVSQNPRHKITKRGQNVTFRCDPISEHNRLYWYRQTLGQGPEFLTYFQNEAQLEKSRLLSDRFSAERPKGSFSTLEIQRTEQGDSAMYLCASSDGSPEAFFGQGTRLTVV.

As to this clonotype: Germline is not matched at one junction end, which may reflect a read error. The chain joins TRBV2 to TRBJ1-4; TRBD1 agrees at 7 bases. Germline CDR1 reads SNHLY; CDR2 reads FYNNEI. The CDR3 has 15 amino acids. The CDR3, as DNA: TGTGCCGGCAGTGTGGCAGGGGGAACTAATGAAAAACTGTTTTTT. Amino acid sequence: CAGSVAGGTNEKLFF.

The sample holds one count of this clonotype. V gene TRBV6-2 or TRBV6-3 combines with J gene TRBJ2-3; 9 bases match TRBD1. Germline CDR1 is MNHEY and CDR2 is SVGEGT. The V and J ends lost 8 bases and 5 bases, in that order; junction bases with no gene match: 17. The CDR3 sequence is 17 residues long. This chain's CDR3 is CASFPGTGNKQGDTQYF. The CDR3 nucleotides are TGTGCCAGCTTCCCCGGGACAGGGAACAAACAGGGAGATACGCAGTATTTT.

Sample share makes this clonotype medium-sized. J is TRBJ2-1 and V is TRBV20-1, with D possibly matching TRBD2 (7 bases). V lost 1 base, J lost 4 bases, and 17 bases lay in between. The CDR3 is made up of 16 amino acids. CDR1 and CDR2 (germline): DFQATT, SNEGSKA (reference sequence). CDR3 DNA sequence: TGCAGTGCTAGAGCCAGTGGGAGGGGGAGTTACAATGAGCAGTTCTTC. It yields the protein CSARASGRGSYNEQFF.

CDR3 DNA sequence: TGCGCCAGCTGGCTCCGGGGGGACTCCACCGATACGCAGTATTTT. As protein: CASWLRGDSTDTQYF. The chain couples TRBV4-1 to TRBJ2-3; 7 nucleotides match TRBD2. The germline gives CDR1 MGHRA, CDR2 YSYEKL. The V gene end was trimmed by 8 bases and the J gene end by 6 bases; junction bases not matched to a gene: 14. There are 15 residues in the CDR3.

This clonotype has a handful of counts. The chain joins TRBV7-2 to TRBJ1-4; the D gene is possibly TRBD1 (6 bases). Trimming left V 0 bases short and J 7 bases short, with 12 bases between. Germline V gives CDR1 SGHTA, CDR2 FQGNSA. This CDR3 contains 15 residues. The DNA for the CDR3 is TGTGCCAGCAGCTTAGCCGTGGCAGGGGTTGAAAAACTGTTTTTT. This codes for CASSLAVAGVEKLFF.

This clonotype was observed a handful of times. V is TRBV20-1 and J is TRBJ1-1; D is unresolved. Germline V gene data show CDR1 as DFQATT and CDR2 as SNEGSKA (reference sequence). The CDR3 covers 13 residues. Trimming stripped 3 bases from V and 4 bases from J, with 12 bases between. This CDR3 reads CSASQQVSTEAFF. The CDR3 region has the DNA TGCAGTGCTAGTCAACAAGTCAGCACTGAAGCTTTCTTT.

The table lists this clonotype with a few counts. The V gene is TRBV11-2, the J gene TRBJ2-1, with TRBD2 as a possible D gene (7 bases). Looked up from germline, CDR1 is SGHAT and CDR2 is FQNNGV. CDR3 length equals 17 residues. Trimming removed 2 bases from V and 2 bases from J, with 16 bases in between. For the CDR3, the DNA is TGTGCCAGCAGCTTACAACCGGGGGGCGATCCCTACAATGAGCAGTTCTTC. This translates into CASSLQPGGDPYNEQFF. The variable domain in full, with the rest retrieved from reference TRBV11-2 and TRBJ2-1, is EAGVAQSPRYKIIEKRQSVAFWCNPISGHATLYWYQQILGQGPKLLIQFQNNGVVDDSQLPKDRFSAERLKGVDSTLKIQPAKLEDSAVYLCASSLQPGGDPYNEQFFGPGTRLTVL.

The chain carries TRBV27 and TRBJ1-1; 10 bases fit TRBD1. Germline-derived CDR1 and CDR2 are MNHEY and SMNVEV (reference sequence). Trimming cost V 6 bases and J 1 base; bases outside gene matches: 5. There are 15 residues in the CDR3. The CDR3 coding sequence is TGTGCCAGCAGCACCAGACAGGGGGCGAACACTGAAGCTTTCTTT. Its protein is CASSTRQGANTEAFF.

The chain links TRBV7-9 to TRBJ2-2; D is ambiguous. This CDR3 is built from 15 residues. Per germline, CDR1 SEHNR and CDR2 FQNEAQ (reference sequence). V was cut by 3 bases and J by 5 bases, with 13 bases left in between. CDR3 nucleotide sequence: TGTGCCAGCAGCTTCGCCCCAACCCTGACCGGGGAGCTGTTTTTT. As protein: CASSFAPTLTGELFF.

This clonotype turned up a few times. This rearrangement joins TRBV7-9 to TRBJ1-1; no reliable D call. Per germline, CDR1 SEHNR and CDR2 FQNEAQ (reference sequence). Deletions cut 5 bases from V and 1 base from J, with 14 bases between. The CDR3 has 15 amino acids. CDR3 bases: TGTGCCAGCAGCCCCGGCGTTGACGGGAACACTGAAGCTTTCTTT. This encodes CASSPGVDGNTEAFF.